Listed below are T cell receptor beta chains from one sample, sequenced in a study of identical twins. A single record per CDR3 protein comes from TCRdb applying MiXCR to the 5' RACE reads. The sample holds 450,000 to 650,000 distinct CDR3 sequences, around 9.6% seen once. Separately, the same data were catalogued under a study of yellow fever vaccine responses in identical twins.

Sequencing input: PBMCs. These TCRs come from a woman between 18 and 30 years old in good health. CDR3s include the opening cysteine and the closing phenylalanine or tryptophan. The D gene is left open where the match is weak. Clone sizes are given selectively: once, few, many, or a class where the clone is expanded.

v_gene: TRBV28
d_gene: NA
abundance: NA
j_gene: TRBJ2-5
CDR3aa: CASKGGPPTQETQYF
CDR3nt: TGTGCCAGCAAAGGTGGCCCTCCGACTCAAGAGACCCAGTACTTC

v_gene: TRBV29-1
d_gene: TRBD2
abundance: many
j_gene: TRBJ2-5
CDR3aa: CSVVRLAGAETQYF
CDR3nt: TGCAGCGTTGTACGTCTAGCGGGAGCAGAGACCCAGTACTTC

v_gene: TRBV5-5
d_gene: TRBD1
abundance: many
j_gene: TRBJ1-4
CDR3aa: CASSFSGQINEKLFF
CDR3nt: TGTGCCAGCAGCTTCTCGGGACAGATAAATGAAAAACTGTTTTTT

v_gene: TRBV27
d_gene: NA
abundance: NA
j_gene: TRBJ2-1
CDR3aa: CASSLPPFHNEQFF
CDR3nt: TGTGCCAGCAGTTTACCCCCCTTCCACAATGAGCAGTTCTTC

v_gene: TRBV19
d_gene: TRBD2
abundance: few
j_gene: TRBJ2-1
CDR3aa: CASSSGTSLNEQFF
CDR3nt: TGTGCCAGTAGTAGCGGGACTAGCCTCAATGAGCAGTTCTTC

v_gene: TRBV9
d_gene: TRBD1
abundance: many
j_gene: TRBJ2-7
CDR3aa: CASSVGYDRGYEQYF
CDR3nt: TGTGCCAGCAGCGTCGGATATGACAGGGGCTACGAGCAGTACTTC

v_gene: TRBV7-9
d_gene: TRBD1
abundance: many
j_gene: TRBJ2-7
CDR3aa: CASSPGQGGSYEQYF
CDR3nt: TGTGCCAGCAGCCCGGGACAGGGAGGATCCTACGAGCAGTACTTC

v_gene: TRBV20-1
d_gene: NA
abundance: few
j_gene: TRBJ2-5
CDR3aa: CSARPPTSQKETQYF
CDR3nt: TGCAGTGCTAGACCCCCGACAAGCCAAAAAGAGACCCAGTACTTC

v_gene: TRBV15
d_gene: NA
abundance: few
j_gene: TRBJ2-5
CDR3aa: CATSPRRRGQETQYF
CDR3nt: TGTGCCACCAGCCCCCGTCGCAGGGGCCAAGAGACCCAGTACTTC

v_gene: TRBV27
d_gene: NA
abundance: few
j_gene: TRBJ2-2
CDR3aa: CASSFYGRINTGELFF
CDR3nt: TGTGCCAGCAGTTTCTACGGACGGATTAACACCGGGGAGCTGTTTTTT

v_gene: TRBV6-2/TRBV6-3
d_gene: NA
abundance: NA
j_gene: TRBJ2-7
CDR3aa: CASSWEAYEQYF
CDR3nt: TGTGCCAGCAGTTGGGAGGCCTACGAGCAGTACTTC

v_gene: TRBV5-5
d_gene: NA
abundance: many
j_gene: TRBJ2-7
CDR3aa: CASSLDGLSPEQYF
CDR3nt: TGTGCCAGCAGCTTGGACGGCCTCTCTCCGGAGCAGTACTTC

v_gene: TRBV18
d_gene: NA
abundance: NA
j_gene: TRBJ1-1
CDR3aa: CASSPAGGGLEAFF
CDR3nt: TGTGCCAGCTCACCCGCGGGAGGCGGGCTTGAAGCTTTCTTT

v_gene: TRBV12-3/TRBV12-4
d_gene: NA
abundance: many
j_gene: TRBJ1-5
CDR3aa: CASSLSTGLGGNQPQHF
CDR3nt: TGTGCCAGCAGTTTATCGACGGGTCTTGGGGGCAATCAGCCCCAGCATTTT

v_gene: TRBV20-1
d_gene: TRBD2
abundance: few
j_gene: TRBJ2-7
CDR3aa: CSAREWAGGHEQYF
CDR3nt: TGCAGTGCTAGGGAGTGGGCGGGAGGTCACGAGCAGTACTTC

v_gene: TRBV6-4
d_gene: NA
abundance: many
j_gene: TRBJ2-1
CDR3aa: CASSDSAGSYNEQFF
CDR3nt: TGTGCCAGCAGTGACTCAGCGGGCTCCTACAATGAGCAGTTCTTC

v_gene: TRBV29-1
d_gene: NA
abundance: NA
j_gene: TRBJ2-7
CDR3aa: CSVPRVGGEQYF
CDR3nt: TGCAGCGTTCCAAGGGTGGGAGGAGAGCAGTACTTC

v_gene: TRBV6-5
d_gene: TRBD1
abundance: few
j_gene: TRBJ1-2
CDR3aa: CASSSNPGQGAGYTF
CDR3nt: TGTGCCAGCAGTTCCAACCCGGGACAGGGGGCTGGCTACACCTTC

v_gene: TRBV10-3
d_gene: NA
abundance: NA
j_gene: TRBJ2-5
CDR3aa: CATSLVQETQYF
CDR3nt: TGTGCCACGTCACTAGTCCAAGAGACCCAGTACTTC

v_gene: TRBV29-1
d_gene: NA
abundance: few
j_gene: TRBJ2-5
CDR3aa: CSVARSGDIQETQYF
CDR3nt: TGCAGCGTTGCGAGGTCGGGGGACATCCAAGAGACCCAGTACTTC

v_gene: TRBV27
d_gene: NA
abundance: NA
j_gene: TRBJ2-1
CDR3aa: CASSDSPGLNEQFF
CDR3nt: TGTGCCAGCAGTGACTCGCCAGGGTTGAATGAGCAGTTCTTC

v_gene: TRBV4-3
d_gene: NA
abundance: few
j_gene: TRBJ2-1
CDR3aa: CASSQAGFEQFF
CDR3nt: TGCGCCAGCAGCCAAGCCGGGTTTGAGCAGTTCTTC

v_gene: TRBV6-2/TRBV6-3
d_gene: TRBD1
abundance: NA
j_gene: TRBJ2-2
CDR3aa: CASSYTGVRGELFF
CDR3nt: TGTGCCAGCAGTTACACAGGGGTGCGCGGGGAGCTGTTTTTT

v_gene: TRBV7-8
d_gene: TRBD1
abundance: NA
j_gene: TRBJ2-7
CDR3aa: CASSKDRIVYEQYF
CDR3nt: TGTGCCAGCAGCAAGGACAGGATAGTCTACGAGCAGTACTTC

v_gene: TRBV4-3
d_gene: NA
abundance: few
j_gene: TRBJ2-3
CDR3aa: CASGRLSTGGTDTQYF
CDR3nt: TGCGCCAGCGGAAGACTTTCGACGGGAGGCACAGATACGCAGTATTTT